This T cell receptor beta chain was captured in a study of human T cells and chemical hapten exposure. Unique molecular identifiers were affixed to discrete cDNA molecules within the library. Via MiXCR, TCRdb re-called the 5' RACE reads, giving one row per CDR3 protein. The sample has 65,000 to 95,000 distinct CDR3 sequences, more than 7.5% seen once; the top ten hold approximately 2.1%. Total RNA extraction was carried out from unfractionated whole blood. This clonotype was detected a few times. The receptor's source is a male donor in good health.

The CDR3 region is CSVEGGDRTDTQYF. CDR3 nucleotide sequence: TGCAGCGTTGAAGGCGGAGACCGCACAGATACGCAGTATTTT. This sequence joins TRBV29-1 and TRBJ2-3; D ambiguous. The CDR3 sequence is 14 residues long. V lost 1 base to trimming and J lost 1 base, with 9 bases between them. Germline V gene data show CDR1 as SQVTM and CDR2 as ANQGSEA.